The clone carrying this TCR beta chain has just a few counts. Its antigen is currently unknown. These data come from a study of T-cell reconstitution after alpha-beta-depleted transplantation in children. Study-level results: For some patients, TCRbeta diversity was high at day 60 because of recipient T cells and thymic progenitors that survived. Reported findings indicate that, about two months after transplant, alpha-beta T cells came from several hundred expanded clones, which were derived from non-depleted graft cells. T-cell counts and diversity at one year post-transplant came mainly from newly produced T cells.

A library of TCRbeta sequences, prepared with unique molecular identifiers, was generated. TCRdb processed the PCR reads anew with MiXCR; each CDR3 protein has one entry. Of around 500,000 distinct CDR3 sequences in the sample, 23% were seen once. The CDR3 totals 12 residues. CDR1 is LNHNV and CDR2 is YYDKDF in the germline V gene (reference sequence). V gave up 1 base and J gave up 10 bases, with 10 bases separating them. This sequence originates from a boy in the first two years of life who had a stem cell transplant for acute myeloid leukemia, so the T cells may come from the graft donor. V and J are TRBV15 and TRBJ1-1, with D perhaps matching TRBD1 (5 bases). This specimen was PBMCs, mostly from graft donor cells, taken 360 days after TCRalphabeta/CD19-depleted stem cell transplant. The CDR3 here is CATSRAGSGAFF. The DNA of the CDR3 is TGTGCCACCAGCAGAGCAGGGTCTGGAGCTTTCTTT.